This entry lists 20 T cell receptor beta chains sequenced from one sample in a study of cytomegalovirus exposure and HLA in healthy donors. The study ran its PCR with 60 Vbeta and 13 Jbeta primers. The repertoire was sequenced with immunoSEQ multiplex PCR; TCRdb's copy has only in-frame clones and lacks some. The table lists hundreds of thousands of clones, approximately 79% of them singletons. Sequencing was done on a sample of PBMCs. The receptors originated from a male donor in good health and CMV-seronegative.

The chain links TRBV9 to TRBJ1-1, with D unresolved. The V gene's germline CDR1 is SGDLS and CDR2 YYNGEE. V lost 6 bases to trimming and J lost 7 bases, with 7 bases between them. The CDR3 loop spans 10 amino acids. The DNA for the CDR3 is TGTGCCAGCACCCCCGGTGAAGCTTTCTTT. Translation gives CASTPGEAFF. The full variable domain, completed using reference TRBV9 and TRBJ1-1, is DSGVTQTPKHLITATGQRVTLRCSPRSGDLSVYWYQQSLDQGLQFLIQYYNGEERAKGNILERFSAQQFPDLHSELNLSSLELGDSALYFCASTPGEAFFGQGTRLTVV.

This chain links TRBV28 with TRBJ2-7; weak D call: TRBD2 (5 bases). Looked up from germline, CDR1 is MDHEN and CDR2 is SYDVKM. The V end was cut by 2 bases, the J end by 4 bases, with 9 bases between. The CDR3 loop spans 13 amino acids. CDR3 DNA: TGTGCCAGCAGTTTAGGTGGGAGTTACGAGCAGTACTTC. This encodes CASSLGGSYEQYF.

This chain uses TRBV15 with TRBJ2-1; 12 positions agree with TRBD2. CDR1 and CDR2 (germline): LNHNV, YYDKDF (reference sequence). The CDR3 totals 15 residues. The ends lost 1 base at V and 6 bases at J; junction bases unmatched: 1. The CDR3 bases are TGTGCCACCAGCAGAGTACTAGCGGGAGGCAATGAGCAGTTCTTC. Translating it yields CATSRVLAGGNEQFF.

This clone occurred a few times. CDR3 protein: CASSQDFGYEQYF. The CDR3 DNA is TGTGCCAGCAGCCAAGATTTCGGGTACGAGCAGTACTTC. The chain combines TRBV14 with TRBJ2-7; D gene unclear. CDR3 length: 13 amino acids. V was trimmed by 0 bases and J by 4 bases, leaving 7 bases between them. Germline CDR1 and CDR2: SGHDN and FVKESK.

This chain uses TRBV6-1 with TRBJ1-5; 11 nucleotides match TRBD1. V lost 6 bases and J lost 2; bases outside the gene matches: 3. Per germline, CDR1 MNHNS and CDR2 SASEGT. This CDR3 is 15 amino acids long. In nucleotides, the CDR3 is TGTGCCAGCAGCCGGACAGGGGGCGGCAATCAGCCCCAGCATTTT. Translated, it gives CASSRTGGGNQPQHF.

J is TRBJ2-2 and V is TRBV7-9; tentative D call: TRBD1 (6 bases). Trimming took off 6 bases at V and 8 bases at J, with 13 bases between the two ends. Germline CDR1 is SEHNR and CDR2 is FQNEAQ (reference sequence). This CDR3 has 13 amino acids. CDR3 in DNA: TGTGCCAGCAGAGGCCAGGGGATTGGGGAGCTGTTTTTT. Amino acid sequence: CASRGQGIGELFF.

This sequence joins TRBV18 and TRBJ1-5; 8 bases are a match to TRBD1. V was pared by 1 base and J by 5 bases, with 4 bases of the junction left unmatched. The CDR3 length is 15 residues. The germline V gene has CDR1 KGHSH and CDR2 LQKENI. The CDR3 sequence is CASSPQGRGHQPQHF. Here the CDR3 DNA reads TGTGCCAGCTCACCACAGGGCAGGGGGCATCAGCCCCAGCATTTT.

V gene TRBV19 combines with J gene TRBJ2-2; a weak D match, TRBD2 (5 bases). The CDR3 runs to 16 residues. Germline CDR1 LNHDA, CDR2 SQIVND (reference sequence). V dropped 9 bases and J dropped 4 bases, with 21 bases sitting between them. The CDR3 coding sequence is TGTGCCAGGACCGTCCGGACTGAAACGGGCACCGGGGAGCTGTTTTTT. Amino acid sequence: CARTVRTETGTGELFF. Based on the CDR3 plus reference TRBV19 and TRBJ2-2, the full variable domain is DGGITQSPKYLFRKEGQNVTLSCEQNLNHDAMYWYRQDPGQGLRLIYYSQIVNDFQKGDIAEGYSVSREKKESFPLTVTSAQKNPTAFYLCARTVRTETGTGELFFGEGSRLTVL.

The CDR3 region is CASSSRITGELFF. CDR3 DNA: TGTGCCAGCAGCTCTCGTATAACCGGGGAGCTGTTTTTT. The V and J genes are TRBV11-3 and TRBJ2-2; unclear D gene. The V and J ends lost 4 bases and 5 bases respectively, with 8 bases between them. This CDR3 contains 13 residues. Germline values: CDR1 SGHNT, CDR2 YENEEA.

This clone has only one observation. V is TRBV10-3 and J is TRBJ2-3; 7 bases fit TRBD2. Trimming cost V 0 bases and J 4 bases; bases outside gene matches: 1. CDR3 length equals 14 residues. Germline-derived CDR1 and CDR2 are ENHRY and SYGVKD. The CDR3 region has the DNA TGTGCCATCAGTGAGTCGGGGGGGGCAGATACGCAGTATTTT. This encodes CAISESGGADTQYF.

This clone came up once. The chain combines TRBV19 with TRBJ2-2, with 8 bases identical to TRBD1. The V gene end was trimmed by 6 bases and the J gene end by 6 bases; junction bases not matched to a gene: 6. Germline V gene sequence: CDR1 LNHDA, CDR2 SQIVND (reference sequence). This CDR3 is built from 14 residues. CDR3: CASRARQGSGELFF. The CDR3, as DNA: TGTGCCAGTAGGGCGAGACAGGGGTCCGGGGAGCTGTTTTTT.

This rearrangement joins TRBV7-2 to TRBJ2-7; the match to TRBD1 covers 7 bases. V was clipped by 3 bases and J by 4 bases; unmatched bases: 9. Germline lookup yields CDR1 SGHTA and CDR2 FQGNSA. CDR3 length: 15 residues. The CDR3 DNA follows: TGTGCCAGCAGCTTTGACAGGGTAAAGTTGTACGAGCAGTACTTC. Translation: CASSFDRVKLYEQYF.

The J gene is TRBJ2-1, the V gene TRBV27; 8 positions agree with TRBD1. J gave up 8 bases and V 4 bases, and 7 bases lay outside the gene matches. CDR1 MNHEY and CDR2 SMNVEV come from the germline V gene (reference sequence). The CDR3 sequence is 14 residues long. CDR3 amino acids: CASSYGQGRDEQFF. CDR3 nucleotide sequence: TGTGCCAGCAGTTACGGACAGGGACGGGATGAGCAGTTCTTC.

Comments on this clone: A junction boundary mismatches the germline segment, possibly from a read error. V is TRBV6-1 and J is TRBJ2-5; TRBD1 might be the D (6 bases). The germline gives CDR1 MNHNS, CDR2 SASEGT. CDR3 length equals 11 residues. The CDR3: CASSLEGVPDF. CDR3 DNA sequence: TGTGCCAGCAGCCTAGAGGGGGTACCGGACTTC.

The CDR3 loop reads CASSPTGLAGYTDTQYF. The CDR3, as DNA: TGTGCCAGCAGCCCCACGGGACTAGCGGGATACACAGATACGCAGTATTTT. The J gene is TRBJ2-3, the V gene TRBV7-2, with 13 bases fitting TRBD2. Looked up from germline, CDR1 is SGHTA and CDR2 is FQGNSA. The CDR3 is 17 residues long. The V segment lost 5 bases and the J segment 2 bases; nucleotides outside the gene matches: 7.

J is TRBJ2-7 and V is TRBV27; TRBD1 is a possible D gene (6 bases). V was shortened by 2 bases and J by 3 bases, with 11 bases between the two germline ends. CDR3 length: 14 residues. Germline lookup yields CDR1 MNHEY and CDR2 SMNVEV (reference sequence). The CDR3 bases are TGTGCCAGCAGTTTAGGGACAACCATCTACGAGCAGTACTTC. This codes for CASSLGTTIYEQYF.

The J gene is TRBJ2-7, the V gene TRBV6-5; 10 bases map to TRBD1. V was clipped by 10 bases and J by 3 bases; unmatched bases: 3. Germline lookup yields CDR1 MNHEY and CDR2 SVGAGI. The length of the CDR3 is 12 residues. CDR3 DNA sequence: TGTGCCACCGGGACAGGGGACTACGAGCAGTACTTC. Its translation: CATGTGDYEQYF.

This clone has just one count. The V gene is TRBV27, the J gene TRBJ2-1; TRBD2 aligns across 11 bases. V lost 4 bases, J lost 7 bases, and 6 bases stayed unmatched. This CDR3 contains 15 residues. Germline V gene sequence: CDR1 MNHEY, CDR2 SMNVEV (reference sequence). The chain's CDR3 is CASSYIAGGRNEQFF. CDR3 in DNA: TGTGCCAGCAGTTACATAGCGGGGGGGAGGAATGAGCAGTTCTTC.

On this clone: The germline gene is not matched at one end of the junction; a read error may be the cause. V gene TRBV5-1 combines with J gene TRBJ1-1; unclear D gene. The CDR3 length is 14 residues. Germline V gives CDR1 SGHRS, CDR2 YFSETQ. For the CDR3, the DNA is TGCGCCAGCAGCGACCCGGGAGGGAACCCTGAAGCTTTCTTT. Translated, it gives CASSDPGGNPEAFF.

The chain couples TRBV25-1 to TRBJ2-3, with 12 bases identical to TRBD2. The CDR3 contains 17 residues. CDR1 MGHDK and CDR2 SYGVNS come from the germline V gene. V trimming: 2 bases; J trimming: 0 bases; junction bases outside the gene matches: 3. This CDR3 is CASSEGLAGISTDTQYF. The CDR3 nucleotides read TGTGCCAGCAGTGAAGGACTAGCGGGAATTAGCACAGATACGCAGTATTTT.